This T cell receptor (beta chain) is from a study of shared clonotypes between healthy human individuals. Study-level background: Each donor had three CD4 naive, three CD4 memory, two CD8 naive and one CD8 memory plate.

Several immunoSEQ plates held equal portions of the genomic DNA taken from each subset. Profiling relied on immunoSEQ multiplex PCR, and the TCRdb table lists in-frame clones only, not all of them. The sample holds around 2,000,000 clones; about 95% are singletons and the top ten take approximately 0.13%. In the case of this clone: Antigen specificity is unknown. Other nucleotide sequences from this sample produce the same CDR3.

Trimming took 6 bases from V and 4 from J, leaving 8 bases between them. This CDR3 has 12 residues. CDR1 and CDR2 (germline): MNHNY, SVGAGI (reference sequence). Study-level points and caveats: Sorted-subset sequencing, rarefaction showed, was incomplete despite large depth. Non-shared clonotypes were found to have lower generation probabilities than the clonotypes that were shared by all four of the sorted-subset donors.

The source material was naive CD4+ T cells sorted from blood. As to subset: CD45RA+ positively selected. The gene calls are TRBV6-6 and TRBJ2-3; no clear D. This TCR was sampled from a man aged 18 to 30 in good health. The CDR3, as DNA: TGTGCCAGCAGCTATCAGGCAGATACGCAGTATTTT. This encodes CASSYQADTQYF.